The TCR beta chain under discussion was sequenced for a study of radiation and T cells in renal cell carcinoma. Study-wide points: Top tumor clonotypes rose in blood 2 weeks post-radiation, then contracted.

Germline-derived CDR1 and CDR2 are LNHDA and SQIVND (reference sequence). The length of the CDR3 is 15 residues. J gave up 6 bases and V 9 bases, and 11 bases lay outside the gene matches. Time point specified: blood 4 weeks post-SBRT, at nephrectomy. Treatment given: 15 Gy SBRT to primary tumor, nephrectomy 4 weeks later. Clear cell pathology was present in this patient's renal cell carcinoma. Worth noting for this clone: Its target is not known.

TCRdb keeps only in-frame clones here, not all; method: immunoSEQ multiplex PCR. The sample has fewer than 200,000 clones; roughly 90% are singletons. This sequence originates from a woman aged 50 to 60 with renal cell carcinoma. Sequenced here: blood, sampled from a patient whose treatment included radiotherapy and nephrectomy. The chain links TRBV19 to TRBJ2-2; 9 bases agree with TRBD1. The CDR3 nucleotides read TGTGCCAGCACTCAGACCGGGACAGGGTCCGGGGAGCTGTTTTTT. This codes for CASTQTGTGSGELFF.